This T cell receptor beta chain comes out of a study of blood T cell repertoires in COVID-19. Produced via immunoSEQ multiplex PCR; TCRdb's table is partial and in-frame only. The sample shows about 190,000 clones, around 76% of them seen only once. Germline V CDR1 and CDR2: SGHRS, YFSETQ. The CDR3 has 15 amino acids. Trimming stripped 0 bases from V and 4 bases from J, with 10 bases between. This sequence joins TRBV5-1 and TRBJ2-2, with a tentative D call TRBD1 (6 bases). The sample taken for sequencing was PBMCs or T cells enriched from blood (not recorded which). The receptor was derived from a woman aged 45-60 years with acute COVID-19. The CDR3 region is CASSLAGDGTGELFF. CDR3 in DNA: TGCGCCAGCAGCTTGGCAGGGGACGGCACCGGGGAGCTGTTTTTT.